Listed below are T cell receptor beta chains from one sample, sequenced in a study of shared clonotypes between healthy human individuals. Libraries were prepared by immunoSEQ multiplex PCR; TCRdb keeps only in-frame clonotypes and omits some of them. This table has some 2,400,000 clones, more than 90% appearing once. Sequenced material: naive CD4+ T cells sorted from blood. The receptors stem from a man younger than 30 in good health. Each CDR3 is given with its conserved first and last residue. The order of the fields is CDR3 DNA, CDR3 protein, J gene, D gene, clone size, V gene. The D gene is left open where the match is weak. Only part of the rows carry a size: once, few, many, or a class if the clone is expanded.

CDR3nt: TGTGCCTGGAGTGTACTGGGGACAGGCTCTGGAAACACCATATATTTT
CDR3aa: CAWSVLGTGSGNTIYF
j_gene: TRBJ1-3
d_gene: TRBD1
abundance: NA
v_gene: TRBV30

CDR3nt: TGTGCCAGCCTGGACCGAGGACTAGCGAACTACGAGCAGTACTTC
CDR3aa: CASLDRGLANYEQYF
j_gene: TRBJ2-7
d_gene: TRBD2
abundance: NA
v_gene: TRBV27

CDR3nt: TGTGCCAGCAGCATCAGGGGCGCAGGCACCGGGGAGCTGTTTTTT
CDR3aa: CASSIRGAGTGELFF
j_gene: TRBJ2-2
d_gene: NA
abundance: once
v_gene: TRBV11-3

CDR3nt: TGTGCCAGCAGTTTGGGGGGTACCGTAAAAGAGACCCAGTACTTC
CDR3aa: CASSLGGTVKETQYF
j_gene: TRBJ2-5
d_gene: NA
abundance: NA
v_gene: TRBV28

CDR3nt: TGTGCCAGCAGCCCAATTAGGGGTCCTCATCAGCCCCAGCATTTT
CDR3aa: CASSPIRGPHQPQHF
j_gene: TRBJ1-5
d_gene: NA
abundance: NA
v_gene: TRBV21-1

CDR3nt: TGTGCCAGCACCTTGCGACAGGGTGGAACCGGGGAGCTGTTTTTT
CDR3aa: CASTLRQGGTGELFF
j_gene: TRBJ2-2
d_gene: TRBD1
abundance: NA
v_gene: TRBV2

CDR3nt: TGCGCCAGCAGCTTGGAAGGGGGCCCCGTACAAGAGACCCAGTACTTC
CDR3aa: CASSLEGGPVQETQYF
j_gene: TRBJ2-5
d_gene: TRBD1
abundance: NA
v_gene: TRBV5-1

CDR3nt: TGTGCCAGCAGCTCCCAACCCTCGACCAGTAAGAGCACCGGGGAGCTGTTTTTT
CDR3aa: CASSSQPSTSKSTGELFF
j_gene: TRBJ2-2
d_gene: NA
abundance: NA
v_gene: TRBV7-3

CDR3nt: TGCGCCAGCAGCCCCGGCGGGGACAGGGGTCGGAATGAGCAGTTCTTC
CDR3aa: CASSPGGDRGRNEQFF
j_gene: TRBJ2-1
d_gene: TRBD1
abundance: NA
v_gene: TRBV4-1

CDR3nt: TGTGCCACAAAGACAGGGTTAGTGTACGAGCAGTACTTC
CDR3aa: CATKTGLVYEQYF
j_gene: TRBJ2-7
d_gene: TRBD1
abundance: NA
v_gene: TRBV6-6